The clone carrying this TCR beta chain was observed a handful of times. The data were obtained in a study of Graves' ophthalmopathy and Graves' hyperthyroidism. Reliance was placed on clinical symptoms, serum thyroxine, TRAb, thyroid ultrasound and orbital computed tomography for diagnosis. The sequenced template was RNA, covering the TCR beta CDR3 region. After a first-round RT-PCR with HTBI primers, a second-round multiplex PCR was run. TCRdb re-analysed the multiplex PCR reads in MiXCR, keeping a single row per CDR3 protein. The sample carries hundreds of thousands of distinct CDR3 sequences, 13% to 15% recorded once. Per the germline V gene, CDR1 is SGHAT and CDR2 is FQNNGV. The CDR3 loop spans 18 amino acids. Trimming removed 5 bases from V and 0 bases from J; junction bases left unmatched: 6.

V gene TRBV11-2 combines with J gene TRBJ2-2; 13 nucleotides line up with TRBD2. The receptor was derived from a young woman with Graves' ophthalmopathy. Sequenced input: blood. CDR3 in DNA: TGTGCCAGCAGCATGGGGACTAGCGGGATTACGAACACCGGGGAGCTGTTTTTT. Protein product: CASSMGTSGITNTGELFF. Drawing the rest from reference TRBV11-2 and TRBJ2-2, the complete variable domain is EAGVAQSPRYKIIEKRQSVAFWCNPISGHATLYWYQQILGQGPKLLIQFQNNGVVDDSQLPKDRFSAERLKGVDSTLKIQPAKLEDSAVYLCASSMGTSGITNTGELFFGEGSRLTVL.